This passage covers 28 T cell receptor beta chains from one sample sequenced in a study of T cell responses to AZD1222 COVID-19 vaccine. Measured with immunoSEQ multiplex PCR; TCRdb has only the in-frame clones, and not every one. Among roughly 51,000 clones listed, 65% to 90% were seen once. Sequencing used peripheral blood, obtained 28 days after the second AZD1222 dose. These receptors were collected from an adult who received the AZD1222 COVID-19 vaccine.

The chain has TRBV19 and TRBJ2-5; tentatively, D is TRBD1 or TRBD2 (6 bases each). Looked up from germline, CDR1 is LNHDA and CDR2 is SQIVND (reference sequence). V was pared by 3 bases and J by 6 bases, with 17 bases between. The CDR3 covers 15 residues. CDR3 nucleotides: TGTGCCAGTAGTATTGGAGGGCAGGGGTGGAAGACCCAGTACTTC. This codes for CASSIGGQGWKTQYF. Using reference TRBV19 and TRBJ2-5 for the parts outside the CDR3, the full variable domain is DGGITQSPKYLFRKEGQNVTLSCEQNLNHDAMYWYRQDPGQGLRLIYYSQIVNDFQKGDIAEGYSVSREKKESFPLTVTSAQKNPTAFYLCASSIGGQGWKTQYFGPGTRLLVL.

V usage is TRBV6-2 or TRBV6-3 and J usage is TRBJ2-7; D not resolved. The CDR3 length is 12 residues. Germline-derived CDR1 and CDR2 are MNHEY and SVGEGT. Trimming removed 6 bases from V and 3 bases from J, with 9 bases in between. In nucleotides, the CDR3 is TGTGCCAGCAGCCCTGGTTACTACGAGCAGTACTTC. It is translated as CASSPGYYEQYF.

CDR3 in amino acids: CASSLVSSGAYNEQFF. CDR3 nucleotides: TGTGCCAGCAGCTTAGTCTCGAGCGGGGCCTACAATGAGCAGTTCTTC. V gene TRBV7-2 combines with J gene TRBJ2-1; 7 nucleotides agree with TRBD2. The CDR3 spans 16 residues. Per the germline V gene, CDR1 is SGHTA and CDR2 is FQGNSA. Trimming at V came to 1 base and at J to 2 bases, leaving 5 bases not matched to a gene.

This chain links TRBV24-1 with TRBJ1-1, with D possibly being TRBD1 (5 bases). This CDR3 contains 15 residues. Trimming cost V 7 bases and J 0 bases, with 14 bases left between them. In germline, CDR1 is KGHDR, CDR2 SFDVKD. The CDR3 here is CATSPGGRLNTEAFF. The CDR3 DNA reads TGTGCCACCAGCCCCGGGGGGAGGTTGAACACTGAAGCTTTCTTT.

The V call is TRBV16, the J call TRBJ1-6; D uncertain. V was clipped by 4 bases and J by 7 bases, with 5 bases between them. The CDR3 has 12 amino acids. Germline V lookup: CDR1 KGHSY, CDR2 FQNENV. The chain's CDR3 is CASSRENSPLHF. The CDR3 nucleotides read TGTGCCAGCAGCCGGGAGAATTCACCCCTCCACTTT.

V usage is TRBV4-1 and J usage is TRBJ2-7; D call uncertain. V was cut by 7 bases and J by 3 bases, with 25 bases left in between. CDR3 length: 17 residues. In germline, CDR1 is MGHRA, CDR2 YSYEKL. The CDR3 sequence is CASTPPEPSPGFYEQYF. DNA of the CDR3: TGCGCCAGCACTCCGCCCGAACCCAGTCCCGGGTTCTACGAGCAGTACTTC.

V gene TRBV5-1 combines with J gene TRBJ2-3; TRBD2 is a possible D gene (6 bases). This CDR3 is built from 17 residues. Per germline, CDR1 SGHRS and CDR2 YFSETQ. The V gene lost 0 bases and the J gene lost 2 bases, with 16 bases spanning the gap. The DNA for the CDR3 is TGCGCCAGCAGCTTGGCCCGGGACTTTTCCCCCACAGATACGCAGTATTTT. This encodes CASSLARDFSPTDTQYF.

V gene TRBV5-5 combines with J gene TRBJ1-3; 10 bases are a match to TRBD1. V dropped 0 bases and J dropped 7; count of bases not matched to a gene: 4. CDR3 size: 15 residues. Germline CDR1 is SGHKS and CDR2 is YYEKEE (reference sequence). CDR3 residues: CASSLAGTGENTIYF. The DNA for the CDR3 is TGTGCCAGCAGCTTGGCCGGGACAGGGGAGAACACCATATATTTT.

This sequence joins TRBV5-4 and TRBJ1-6; TRBD1 aligns across 11 bases. Germline trimming cut 5 bases from V and 10 bases from J; bases unmatched to any gene: 5. Per germline, CDR1 SGHNT and CDR2 YYREEE (reference sequence). The CDR3 runs 14 residues. DNA of the CDR3: TGTGCCAGCAGGCCGGGACAGGGGGGGTCACCCCTCCACTTT. Protein product: CASRPGQGGSPLHF.

This chain connects TRBV11-2 to TRBJ2-5; D is possibly TRBD2 (7 bases). CDR3 length equals 14 residues. V was clipped by 6 bases and J by 5 bases, with 16 bases between them. CDR1 SGHAT and CDR2 FQNNGV come from the germline V gene. CDR3 protein: CASRLRGGSETQYF. The DNA for the CDR3 is TGTGCCAGCAGATTAAGGGGGGGTTCGGAGACCCAGTACTTC. Full variable domain (rest looked up from reference TRBV11-2 and TRBJ2-5): EAGVAQSPRYKIIEKRQSVAFWCNPISGHATLYWYQQILGQGPKLLIQFQNNGVVDDSQLPKDRFSAERLKGVDSTLKIQPAKLEDSAVYLCASRLRGGSETQYFGPGTRLLVL.

The rearrangement joins TRBV7-3 to TRBJ2-5; 8 bases line up with TRBD1. CDR3 size: 14 residues. Germline CDR1 reads SGHTA; CDR2 reads FQGTGA. The ends lost 4 bases at V and 4 bases at J; junction bases unmatched: 5. In DNA, the CDR3 is TGTGCCAGCAGCTCCACAGGGGGAGGAGAGACCCAGTACTTC. It is translated as CASSSTGGGETQYF.

The rearrangement joins TRBV28 to TRBJ1-4, with 7 bases fitting TRBD1. CDR1 and CDR2 (germline): MDHEN, SYDVKM. This CDR3 has 14 amino acids. V was clipped by 7 bases and J by 2 bases; unmatched bases: 4. The CDR3 nucleotides are TGTGCCAGCAAACAGGGGTTGACTAATGAAAAACTGTTTTTT. Its protein is CASKQGLTNEKLFF.

V is TRBV28 and J is TRBJ1-2; D is unresolved. Trimming took off 6 bases at V and 2 bases at J, with 10 bases between the two ends. Germline assignment: CDR1 MDHEN and CDR2 SYDVKM. This CDR3 is 13 amino acids long. The CDR3 here is CASSPVGNYGYTF. Written as DNA, the CDR3 is TGTGCCAGCAGCCCGGTGGGGAACTATGGCTACACCTTC.

V gene TRBV7-9 combines with J gene TRBJ2-7; 8 positions match TRBD2. The CDR3 consists of 16 residues. V gave up 6 bases and J gave up 0 bases; unmatched junction bases: 10. The germline gives CDR1 SEHNR, CDR2 FQNEAQ (reference sequence). The CDR3: CASSLWGGRSSYEQYF. The CDR3 DNA is TGTGCCAGCAGTCTCTGGGGCGGGAGGAGCTCCTACGAGCAGTACTTC.

CDR3 amino acids: CASCSTGADTEAFF. The CDR3 nucleotides are TGTGCCAGCTGCTCCACGGGGGCGGACACTGAAGCTTTCTTT. This chain joins TRBV28 and TRBJ1-1; weak D call: TRBD1 (6 bases). CDR1 MDHEN and CDR2 SYDVKM come from the germline V gene. V lost 8 bases, J lost 3 bases, and 16 bases lay in between. The CDR3 is 14 residues long. The whole variable domain, remainder taken from reference TRBV28 and TRBJ1-1, is DVKVTQSSRYLVKRTGEKVFLECVQDMDHENMFWYRQDPGLGLRLIYFSYDVKMKEKGDIPEGYSVSREKKERFSLILESASTNQTSMYLCASCSTGADTEAFFGQGTRLTVV.

The rearrangement links TRBV2 to TRBJ2-7, with 8 bases fitting TRBD2. The CDR3 sequence is 15 residues long. Per the germline V gene, CDR1 is SNHLY and CDR2 is FYNNEI. V trimming: 2 bases; J trimming: 5 bases; junction bases outside the gene matches: 8. The CDR3 loop reads CASSERGTSLHEQYF. Here the CDR3 DNA reads TGTGCCAGCAGTGAACGAGGGACTAGTTTACACGAGCAGTACTTC.

The J gene is TRBJ1-1, the V gene TRBV28, with 12 bases lining up with TRBD1. Per the germline V gene, CDR1 is MDHEN and CDR2 is SYDVKM. V dropped 6 bases and J dropped 7; count of bases not matched to a gene: 12. The CDR3 spans 16 residues. CDR3 region: CASSPTPGTGGYEAFF. For the CDR3, the DNA is TGTGCCAGCAGCCCAACTCCCGGGACAGGGGGCTATGAAGCTTTCTTT. The variable domain in full, with the rest retrieved from reference TRBV28 and TRBJ1-1, is DVKVTQSSRYLVKRTGEKVFLECVQDMDHENMFWYRQDPGLGLRLIYFSYDVKMKEKGDIPEGYSVSREKKERFSLILESASTNQTSMYLCASSPTPGTGGYEAFFGQGTRLTVV.

Notes on this clone: The conserved closing phenylalanine or tryptophan is absent in this CDR3, likely reflecting a read error. Because the CDR3's place on the DNA is in doubt, the DNA is left out and the CDR3 is given as listed by TCRdb. The CDR3 is CASSPPSGGLKIS. This chain uses TRBV28 with TRBJ1-4; the DNA was not compared with TRBD1, the D call given in the table. The CDR3 has 13 amino acids, counting both end residues. Germline assignment: CDR1 MDHEN and CDR2 SYDVKM.

Only one count was recorded for this clone. V usage is TRBV5-1 and J usage is TRBJ2-7, with 8 bases identical to TRBD1. J was trimmed by 5 bases and V by 4 bases; bases with no gene match: 14. CDR3 size: 16 residues. From germline, CDR1 is SGHRS and CDR2 YFSETQ. The CDR3 loop is CASSHLPGQGGHEQYF. CDR3 bases: TGCGCCAGCAGCCACCTCCCAGGACAGGGAGGCCACGAGCAGTACTTC.

This CDR3 reads CASSLLSLVLPDTQYF. The CDR3 DNA sequence: TGCGCCAGCAGCTTGTTGTCACTAGTACTCCCAGATACGCAGTATTTT. This chain links TRBV5-1 with TRBJ2-3; D may be TRBD2 (5 bases). Trimming left V 1 base short and J 4 bases short, with 16 bases between. From germline, CDR1 is SGHRS and CDR2 YFSETQ. The length of the CDR3 is 16 residues.

Only a few counts were recorded for this clone. The chain carries TRBV2 and TRBJ2-2; D is uncertain. Trimming removed 4 bases at V and 1 base at J, with 1 base between. The germline CDR1 and CDR2 sequences are SNHLY and FYNNEI. The CDR3 has 12 residues. The CDR3 loop is CASSVNTGELFF. The CDR3 nucleotides read TGTGCCAGCAGTGTGAACACCGGGGAGCTGTTTTTT.

The chain uses TRBV15 and TRBJ2-3; a possible D gene is TRBD2 (7 bases). The CDR3 has 15 amino acids. V lost 5 bases, J lost 4 bases, and 16 bases lay in between. Looked up from germline, CDR1 is LNHNV and CDR2 is YYDKDF (reference sequence). The CDR3 is CATSSWGGESDTQYF. CDR3 sequence (DNA): TGTGCCACCAGCTCTTGGGGGGGCGAGTCAGATACGCAGTATTTT.

This clone turned up a few times. The J gene is TRBJ2-7, the V gene TRBV28; D is unresolved. The CDR3 is made up of 15 amino acids. Trimming took off 1 base at V and 5 bases at J, with 15 bases between the two ends. Germline-derived CDR1 and CDR2 are MDHEN and SYDVKM. CDR3 nucleotides: TGTGCCAGCAGTTTATTGTCCCTCTCCATGAACGAGCAGTACTTC. Translating gives CASSLLSLSMNEQYF.

The chain recombines TRBV4-1 with TRBJ1-1; no clear D. CDR3 length: 14 residues. Germline V CDR1 and CDR2: MGHRA, YSYEKL. Trimming took 5 bases from V and 6 from J, leaving 16 bases between them. DNA for the CDR3: TGCGCCAGCAGCGCTCCCGGCCAATCGCCTGAAGCTTTCTTT. Encoded protein: CASSAPGQSPEAFF.

J is TRBJ1-1 and V is TRBV4-1, with D hard to call. CDR1 is MGHRA, CDR2 YSYEKL, per germline. The CDR3 sequence is 14 residues long. V was trimmed by 0 bases and J by 1 base, leaving 6 bases between them. DNA of the CDR3: TGCGCCAGCAGCCAAGATGGAGGGAACACTGAAGCTTTCTTT. It yields the protein CASSQDGGNTEAFF.

The J gene is TRBJ1-2, the V gene TRBV10-3; 7 positions agree with TRBD1. The germline gives CDR1 ENHRY, CDR2 SYGVKD. V lost 6 bases and J lost 4; bases outside the gene matches: 8. The CDR3 contains 14 residues. CDR3 coding DNA: TGTGCCATCAGGCGGGACAGCGAGGGCTATGGCTACACCTTC. Protein: CAIRRDSEGYGYTF.

V and J are TRBV11-2 and TRBJ2-1; D remains unclear. The CDR3 is 14 residues long. Germline V CDR1 and CDR2: SGHAT, FQNNGV. Between the trimmed V and J ends, which lost 5 bases and 1 base, there was a span of 9 bases. CDR3 amino acids: CASSESSSYNEQFF. The CDR3 DNA sequence: TGTGCCAGCAGCGAGAGTAGTTCCTACAATGAGCAGTTCTTC. Supplemented by reference TRBV11-2 and TRBJ2-1, the full variable domain reads EAGVAQSPRYKIIEKRQSVAFWCNPISGHATLYWYQQILGQGPKLLIQFQNNGVVDDSQLPKDRFSAERLKGVDSTLKIQPAKLEDSAVYLCASSESSSYNEQFFGPGTRLTVL.

V gene TRBV5-6 combines with J gene TRBJ2-7; tentatively, D is TRBD1 (5 bases). Germline lookup yields CDR1 SGHDT and CDR2 YYEEEE. The CDR3 is 14 amino acids. Trimming shortened V by 1 base and J by 3 bases, and 11 bases separated the two germline ends. The CDR3 loop reads CASSLIQADYEQYF. The CDR3 DNA sequence: TGTGCCAGCAGCTTGATACAGGCGGACTACGAGCAGTACTTC. Using reference TRBV5-6 and TRBJ2-7 for the parts outside the CDR3, the full variable domain is DAGVTQSPTHLIKTRGQQVTLRCSPKSGHDTVSWYQQALGQGPQFIFQYYEEEERQRGNFPDRFSGHQFPNYSSELNVNALLLGDSALYLCASSLIQADYEQYFGPGTRLTVT.